The rows below give T cell receptor beta chains drawn from one sample of a study of blood T cell repertoires in COVID-19. The method was immunoSEQ multiplex PCR; TCRdb's version includes in-frame clones alone and lacks a portion of them. The data hold hundreds of thousands of clones, with around 87% observed a single time. The source material was peripheral blood. These receptors all stem from a woman aged 45-65 years with COVID-19, enrolled during active disease. Both conserved end residues are part of each CDR3. D genes are given only for firm matches. Some rows have no size entry. The others give once, few or many, or a class for an expanded clone.

d_gene	abundance	v_gene	j_gene	CDR3nt	CDR3aa
-	-	TRBV10-2	TRBJ2-1	TGCGCCAGCGGAACGGACAGCAATGAGCAGTTCTTC	CASGTDSNEQFF
-	-	TRBV18	TRBJ1-6	TGTGCCAGCTCACCGTTTGGCTCGAATTCACCCCTCCACTTT	CASSPFGSNSPLHF
-	-	TRBV18	TRBJ2-1	TGTGCCAGCTCACCGCGAGGGAGGGAGCAGTTCTTC	CASSPRGREQFF
-	-	TRBV5-6	TRBJ2-3	TGTGCCAGCAGCTTGGGTGGGGAGGGCACAGATACGCAGTATTTT	CASSLGGEGTDTQYF
-	-	TRBV3-1/TRBV3-2	TRBJ2-7	TGTGCCAGCAGTCCCGGGGACTACGAGCAGTACTTC	CASSPGDYEQYF
-	-	TRBV10-3	TRBJ2-1	TGTGCCATCAGTGAGACTACCGACAATGAGCAGTTCTTC	CAISETTDNEQFF
-	-	TRBV6-5	TRBJ2-5	TGTGCCAGCAGTTACGCCGACGGGAGAGAGACCCAGTACTTC	CASSYADGRETQYF
TRBD1	-	TRBV10-2	TRBJ2-1	TGCGCCAGCGGAGGACAGGGGGATTACAATGAGCAGTTCTTC	CASGGQGDYNEQFF
-	-	TRBV19	TRBJ1-2	TGTGCCAGCTCCGCCCCCGGCAGGGACTATGGCTACACCTTC	CASSAPGRDYGYTF
-	-	TRBV3-1/TRBV3-2	TRBJ1-4	TGTGCCAGCAGCCCGAGGGCAACTAATGAAAAACTGTTTTTT	CASSPRATNEKLFF
-	few	TRBV27	TRBJ1-2	TGTGCCAGCCGGGCCCTAGTAGGGGACTATGGCTACACCTTC	CASRALVGDYGYTF
TRBD2	-	TRBV4-1	TRBJ2-7	TGCGCCAGCAGCCAAGATCCAGGACTAGCGGGAGATTTCGAGCAGTACTTC	CASSQDPGLAGDFEQYF
TRBD1	-	TRBV27	TRBJ1-2	TGTGCCAGCAGTCCGCGGACAGGTGAAGACTATGGCTACACCTTC	CASSPRTGEDYGYTF
TRBD1	-	TRBV5-1	TRBJ2-2	TGCGCCAGCAGCCCCAATCCAGGGGGCGCGAACACCGGGGAGCTGTTTTTT	CASSPNPGGANTGELFF
-	-	TRBV2	TRBJ1-1	TGTGCCAGCAGTGCTGGCAGGGGCTTTTTACTCATTTCGAACACTGAAGCTTTCTTT	CASSAGRGFLLISNTEAFF
-	-	TRBV5-1	TRBJ1-5	TGCGCCAGCAGCTTGGATGCAGGGTACCAGCCCCAGCATTTT	CASSLDAGYQPQHF
TRBD1	few	TRBV6-2/TRBV6-3	TRBJ2-7	TGTGCCAGCAGTCAACTCCGTGGGACAGGGTACTCCTACGAGCAGTACTTC	CASSQLRGTGYSYEQYF
-	-	TRBV7-2	TRBJ1-6	TGTGCCAGCAGCTTAGTAATTAGAGGGAATTCACCCCTCCACTTT	CASSLVIRGNSPLHF
TRBD2	-	TRBV25-1	TRBJ2-3	TGTGCCAGCAGTGAATTAGTGGTAGCGGGAGTCACAGATACGCAGTATTTT	CASSELVVAGVTDTQYF
-	few	TRBV5-1	TRBJ1-2	TGCGCCAGCAGCTCCACCCAGGGGCTTCCTAGGGGCTACACCTTC	CASSSTQGLPRGYTF
-	-	TRBV5-1	TRBJ2-7	TGCGCCAGCAGCTTGGGGGCTCCCAGCTCCTACGAGCAGTACTTC	CASSLGAPSSYEQYF
TRBD2	-	TRBV14	TRBJ2-7	TGTGCCAGCAGCCAAGAACTAGCGGGAGGCCCTGGGTTCCTCTACGAGCAGTACTTC	CASSQELAGGPGFLYEQYF
TRBD2	-	TRBV27	TRBJ2-7	TGTGCCAGCAGGGCCCGACTAGCGGGATCCTACGAGCAGTACTTC	CASRARLAGSYEQYF
-	-	TRBV29-1	TRBJ2-6	TGCAGCGTTGACCTCTCTGGGGCCAACGTCCTGACTTTC	CSVDLSGANVLTF
TRBD1	-	TRBV15	TRBJ2-1	TGTGCCACCAGCAGAGGGACAGGGGTTATCTACAATGAGCAGTTCTTC	CATSRGTGVIYNEQFF
-	once	TRBV7-9	TRBJ1-4	TGTGCCAGCAGCTTACCCAGTTCTAATGAAAAACTGTTTTTT	CASSLPSSNEKLFF
-	-	TRBV13	TRBJ1-2	TGTGCCAGCAGCTTAGAGGGCAAGGGGGGCTACACCTTC	CASSLEGKGGYTF
-	-	TRBV27	TRBJ2-5	TGTGCCAGCAGTTTAAGTGGTAGCGGCGGAAAAGAGACCCAGTACTTC	CASSLSGSGGKETQYF
TRBD1	-	TRBV30	TRBJ1-2	TGTGCCTGGAGAGGGGACAGGGATAACTATGGCTACACCTTC	CAWRGDRDNYGYTF
-	once	TRBV11-3	TRBJ1-1	TGTGCCAGCAGACCAAGACAGAACACTGAAGCTTTCTTT	CASRPRQNTEAFF
TRBD1	-	TRBV2	TRBJ1-6	TGTGCCAGCAGCCTGGGACAGGCTTATTCACCCCTCCACTTT	CASSLGQAYSPLHF
-	-	TRBV5-1	TRBJ2-1	TGCGCCAGCAGCTTGGACGTAGGTGCGGTTAATGAGCAGTTCTTC	CASSLDVGAVNEQFF
TRBD1	-	TRBV5-1	TRBJ1-3	TGCGCCAGTCGCACTATCCCTTCATCAGGGGGCCCCGAGTCCATATATTTT	CASRTIPSSGGPESIYF
TRBD2	-	TRBV4-3	TRBJ2-3	TGCGCCAGCATGGAAGCAGCGGGAGTGGCGGATACGCAGTATTTT	CASMEAAGVADTQYF
TRBD2	-	TRBV4-1	TRBJ2-1	TGCGCCAGCACAGCGTACCTGGGGGCGGGGGGCTATGAGCAGTTCTTC	CASTAYLGAGGYEQFF
TRBD2	-	TRBV18	TRBJ2-7	TGTGCCAGCTCACCACCTACTGTAGCGGGAGGCCACGAGCAGTACTTC	CASSPPTVAGGHEQYF
-	-	TRBV2	TRBJ2-2	TGTGCCAGCAAGCAGAAGAGGGCGTTCACCGGGGAGCTGTTTTTT	CASKQKRAFTGELFF
-	-	TRBV27	TRBJ1-1	TGTGCCAGCAGTTTTAGCCCGGGGAGTGAAGCTTTCTTT	CASSFSPGSEAFF
-	-	TRBV7-3	TRBJ2-7	TGTGCCAGCAGCTTAATAGGCACAGGGATCAACGAGCAGTACTTC	CASSLIGTGINEQYF
TRBD2	-	TRBV3-1/TRBV3-2	TRBJ2-7	TGTGCCAGCAGCCGGAGGGAGGGTCCTTCGTTGGACGAGCAGTACTTC	CASSRREGPSLDEQYF
-	once	TRBV27	TRBJ1-5	TGTGCCAGCAGTTTATTCTCGTTGACAGGTCAGCCCCAGCATTTT	CASSLFSLTGQPQHF
-	-	TRBV11-2	TRBJ2-5	TGTGCCAGCAGCTTAGGTCTCTTAGCGGACCAAGAGACCCAGTACTTC	CASSLGLLADQETQYF
TRBD1	once	TRBV9	TRBJ1-6	TGTGCCAGCAGCGCGACTCGGGACAGGGGCGGTTTAGAATCTCTCCACTTT	CASSATRDRGGLESLHF
-	-	TRBV15	TRBJ2-1	TGTGCCACCAGCAGAGATTTCCGAGGGAGGCGCTCCTACAATGAGCAGTTCTTC	CATSRDFRGRRSYNEQFF
TRBD2	-	TRBV11-2	TRBJ2-1	TGTGCCAGCAGCCCGATCGGGACTAGCGGGGACAATGAGCAGTTCTTC	CASSPIGTSGDNEQFF
TRBD2	-	TRBV7-6	TRBJ2-7	TGTGCCAGCAGCTCCCGATTGGGGACTAACCAATACGAGCAGTACTTC	CASSSRLGTNQYEQYF
-	-	TRBV6-2/TRBV6-3	TRBJ2-7	TGTGCCAGCAGTCCCCTAGGGCCGGGACATGACTACGAGCAGTACTTC	CASSPLGPGHDYEQYF
-	-	TRBV27	TRBJ1-3	TGTGCCAGCAGTTTCAGTTCGAATTTAAACACCATATATTTT	CASSFSSNLNTIYF
-	-	TRBV28	TRBJ1-5	TGTGCCAGCAGTGGGAATCAAGGGGTCGTTGGCAATCAGCCCCAGCATTTT	CASSGNQGVVGNQPQHF
TRBD1	-	TRBV7-9	TRBJ1-1	TGTGCCAGCAGCTTCCCGACTTCCGGGACAGGGGGTTTCACTGAAGCTTTCTTT	CASSFPTSGTGGFTEAFF
-	once	TRBV11-2	TRBJ1-3	TGTGCCAGCAGCTTAGGGAACGCAGGGCCGAACACCATATATTTT	CASSLGNAGPNTIYF
TRBD1	-	TRBV7-9	TRBJ1-2	TGTGCCAGCAGCCCTTTAACAGGGGGGAACTATGGCTACACCTTC	CASSPLTGGNYGYTF
-	few	TRBV30	TRBJ2-7	TGTGCCTGGAAACCACCCGGGGCCTACGAGCAGTACTTC	CAWKPPGAYEQYF
TRBD1	-	TRBV5-1	TRBJ2-3	TGCGCCAGCAGCCCGGCCCCACAGGGGCCGATAACTATGGCGCAGTATTTT	CASSPAPQGPITMAQYF
TRBD1	-	TRBV2	TRBJ1-2	TGTGCCAGCAGGGGGCAGGGGGCGAGTGGCTACACCTTC	CASRGQGASGYTF
TRBD1	-	TRBV19	TRBJ2-5	TGTGCCAGTAACCGGGGACAGGGCGAAGAGACCCAGTACTTC	CASNRGQGEETQYF
TRBD2	-	TRBV5-4	TRBJ2-1	TGTGCCAGCACGGGACTAGCGGTACATGAGCAGTTCTTC	CASTGLAVHEQFF